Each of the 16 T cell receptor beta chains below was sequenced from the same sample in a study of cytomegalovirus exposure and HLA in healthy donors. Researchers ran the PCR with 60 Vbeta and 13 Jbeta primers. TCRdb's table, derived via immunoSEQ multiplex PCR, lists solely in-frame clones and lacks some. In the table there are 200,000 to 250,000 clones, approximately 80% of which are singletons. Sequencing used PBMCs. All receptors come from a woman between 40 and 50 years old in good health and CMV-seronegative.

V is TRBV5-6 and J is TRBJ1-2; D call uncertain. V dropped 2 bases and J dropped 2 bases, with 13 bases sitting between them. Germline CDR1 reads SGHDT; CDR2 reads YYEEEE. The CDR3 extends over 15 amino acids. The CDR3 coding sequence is TGTGCCAGCAGCTTCATTGAGGATCTGAACTATGGCTACACCTTC. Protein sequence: CASSFIEDLNYGYTF.

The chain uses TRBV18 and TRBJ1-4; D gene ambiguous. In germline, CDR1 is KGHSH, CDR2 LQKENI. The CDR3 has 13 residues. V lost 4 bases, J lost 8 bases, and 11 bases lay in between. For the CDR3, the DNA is TGTGCCAGCTCACTGGGAGCTAGGGAAAAACTGTTTTTT. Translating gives CASSLGAREKLFF.

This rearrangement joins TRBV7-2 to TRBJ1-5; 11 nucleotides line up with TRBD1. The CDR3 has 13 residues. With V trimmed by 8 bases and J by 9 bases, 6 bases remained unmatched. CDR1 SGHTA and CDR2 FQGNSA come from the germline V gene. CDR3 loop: CASGGTGGRPQHF. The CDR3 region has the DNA TGTGCCAGCGGTGGGACAGGGGGTAGGCCCCAGCATTTT. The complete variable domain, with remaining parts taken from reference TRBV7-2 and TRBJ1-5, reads GAGVSQSPSNKVTEKGKDVELRCDPISGHTALYWYRQSLGQGLEFLIYFQGNSAPDKSGLPSDRFSAERTGGSVSTLTIQRTQQEDSAVYLCASGGTGGRPQHFGDGTRLSIL.

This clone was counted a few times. The chain's CDR3 is CASSAGVGGNTIYF. CDR3 DNA sequence: TGTGCCAGCAGTGCAGGGGTTGGTGGAAACACCATATATTTT. The J gene is TRBJ1-3, the V gene TRBV25-1; a weak D match, TRBD1 (6 bases). Between the trimmed V and J ends, which lost 4 bases and 3 bases, there was a span of 10 bases. The CDR3 covers 14 residues. Germline values: CDR1 MGHDK, CDR2 SYGVNS.

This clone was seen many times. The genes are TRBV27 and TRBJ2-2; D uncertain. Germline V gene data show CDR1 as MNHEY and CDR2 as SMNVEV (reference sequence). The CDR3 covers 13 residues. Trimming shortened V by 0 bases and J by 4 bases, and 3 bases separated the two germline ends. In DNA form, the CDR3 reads TGTGCCAGCAGTTTATCGAGCACCGGGGAGCTGTTTTTT. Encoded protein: CASSLSSTGELFF.

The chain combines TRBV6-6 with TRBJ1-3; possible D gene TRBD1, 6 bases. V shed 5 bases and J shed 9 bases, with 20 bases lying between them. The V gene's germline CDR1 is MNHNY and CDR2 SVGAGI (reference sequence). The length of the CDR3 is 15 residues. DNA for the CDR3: TGTGCCAGCAGTGACAGGCTCGGAGGGGAGGGCACCATATATTTT. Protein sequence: CASSDRLGGEGTIYF.

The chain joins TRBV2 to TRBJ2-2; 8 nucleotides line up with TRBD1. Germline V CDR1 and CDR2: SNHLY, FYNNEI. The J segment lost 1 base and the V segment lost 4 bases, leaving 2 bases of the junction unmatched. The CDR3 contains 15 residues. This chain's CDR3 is CASSGGQVNTGELFF. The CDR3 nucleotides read TGTGCCAGCAGTGGGGGACAGGTGAACACCGGGGAGCTGTTTTTT. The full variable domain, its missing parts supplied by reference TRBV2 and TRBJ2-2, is EPEVTQTPSHQVTQMGQEVILRCVPISNHLYFYWYRQILGQKVEFLVSFYNNEISEKSEIFDDQFSVERPDGSNFTLKIRSTKLEDSAMYFCASSGGQVNTGELFFGEGSRLTVL.

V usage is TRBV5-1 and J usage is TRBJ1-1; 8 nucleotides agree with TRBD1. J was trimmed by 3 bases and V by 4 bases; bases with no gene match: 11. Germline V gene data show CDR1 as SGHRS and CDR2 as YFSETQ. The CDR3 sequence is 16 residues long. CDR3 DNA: TGCGCCAGCAGCCGGGGGGAGGCGACAGGGGACACTGAAGCTTTCTTT. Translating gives CASSRGEATGDTEAFF. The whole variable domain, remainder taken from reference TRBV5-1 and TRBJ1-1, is KAGVTQTPRYLIKTRGQQVTLSCSPISGHRSVSWYQQTPGQGLQFLFEYFSETQRNKGNFPGRFSGRQFSNSRSEMNVSTLELGDSALYLCASSRGEATGDTEAFFGQGTRLTVV.

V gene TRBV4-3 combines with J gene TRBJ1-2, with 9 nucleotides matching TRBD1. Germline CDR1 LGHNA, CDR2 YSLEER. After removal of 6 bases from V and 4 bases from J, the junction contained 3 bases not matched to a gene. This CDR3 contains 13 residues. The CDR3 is CASSGTGSYGYTF. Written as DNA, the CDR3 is TGCGCCAGCAGTGGGACAGGGAGCTATGGCTACACCTTC.

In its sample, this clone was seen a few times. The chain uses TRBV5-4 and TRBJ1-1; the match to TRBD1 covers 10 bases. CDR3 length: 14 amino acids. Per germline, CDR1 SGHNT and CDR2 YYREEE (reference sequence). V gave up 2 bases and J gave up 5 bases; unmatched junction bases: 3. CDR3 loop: CASSFLDRGTEAFF. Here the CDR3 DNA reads TGTGCCAGCAGCTTTCTGGACAGGGGGACTGAAGCTTTCTTT.

The CDR3 region is CSVVGGTGNYGYTF. CDR3 DNA sequence: TGCAGCGTTGTGGGGGGTACTGGGAACTATGGCTACACCTTC. The genes are TRBV29-1 and TRBJ1-2; D might be TRBD1 (5 bases). V lost 4 bases and J 2 bases, leaving 14 bases between the germline ends. CDR3 length: 14 amino acids. CDR1 and CDR2 from the germline V gene are SQVTM and ANQGSEA.

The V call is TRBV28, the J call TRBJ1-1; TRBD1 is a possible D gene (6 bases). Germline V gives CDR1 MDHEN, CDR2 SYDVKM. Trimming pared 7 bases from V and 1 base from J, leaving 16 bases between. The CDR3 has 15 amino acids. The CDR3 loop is CASTLVQGTNTEAFF. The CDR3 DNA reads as TGTGCCAGCACCCTCGTTCAGGGGACGAACACTGAAGCTTTCTTT. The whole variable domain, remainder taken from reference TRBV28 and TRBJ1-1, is DVKVTQSSRYLVKRTGEKVFLECVQDMDHENMFWYRQDPGLGLRLIYFSYDVKMKEKGDIPEGYSVSREKKERFSLILESASTNQTSMYLCASTLVQGTNTEAFFGQGTRLTVV.

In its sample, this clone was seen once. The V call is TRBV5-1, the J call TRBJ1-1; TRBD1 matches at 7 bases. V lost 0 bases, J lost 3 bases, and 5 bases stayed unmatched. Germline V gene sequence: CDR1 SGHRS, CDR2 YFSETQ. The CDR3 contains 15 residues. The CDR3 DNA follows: TGCGCCAGCAGCTTGGAGGGGGCGCGGTACACTGAAGCTTTCTTT. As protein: CASSLEGARYTEAFF. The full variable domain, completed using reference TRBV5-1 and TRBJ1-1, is KAGVTQTPRYLIKTRGQQVTLSCSPISGHRSVSWYQQTPGQGLQFLFEYFSETQRNKGNFPGRFSGRQFSNSRSEMNVSTLELGDSALYLCASSLEGARYTEAFFGQGTRLTVV.

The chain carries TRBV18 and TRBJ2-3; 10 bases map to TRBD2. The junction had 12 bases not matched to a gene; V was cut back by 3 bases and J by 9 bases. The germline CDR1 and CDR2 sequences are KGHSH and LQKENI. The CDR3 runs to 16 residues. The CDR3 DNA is TGTGCCAGCTCACCGCGGAGCGGGGGGGCATGGTGGACGCAGTATTTT. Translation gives CASSPRSGGAWWTQYF.

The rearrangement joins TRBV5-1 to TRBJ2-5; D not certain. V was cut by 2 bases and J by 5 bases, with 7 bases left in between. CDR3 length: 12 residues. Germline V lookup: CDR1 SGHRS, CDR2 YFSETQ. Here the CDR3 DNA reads TGCGCCAGCAGCTTCAGTACGGAGACCCAGTACTTC. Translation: CASSFSTETQYF.

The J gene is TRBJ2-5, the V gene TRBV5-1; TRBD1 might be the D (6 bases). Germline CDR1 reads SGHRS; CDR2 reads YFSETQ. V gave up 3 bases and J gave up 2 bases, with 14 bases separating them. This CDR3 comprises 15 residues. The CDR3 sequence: CASSSEQGSQETQYF. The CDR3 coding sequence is TGCGCCAGCAGCTCTGAACAGGGAAGTCAAGAGACCCAGTACTTC.